The 21 T cell receptor beta chains listed next were all sequenced from one sample in a study of T cell responses to AZD1222 COVID-19 vaccine. Assay: immunoSEQ multiplex PCR; the TCRdb copy retains only in-frame clones and omits some. This table has over 95,000 clones, approximately 91% appearing once. Specimen: peripheral blood, collected 28 days after the second AZD1222 dose. All receptors derive from an adult who received the AZD1222 COVID-19 vaccine.

V is TRBV15 and J is TRBJ1-4; D is unresolved. The CDR3 totals 16 residues. V lost 0 bases, J lost 0 bases, and 8 bases lay in between. Per the germline V gene, CDR1 is LNHNV and CDR2 is YYDKDF (reference sequence). CDR3 protein: CATSRDAGTTNEKLFF. CDR3 nucleotide sequence: TGTGCCACCAGCAGAGATGCGGGGACAACTAATGAAAAACTGTTTTTT.

This clone ranks as medium-sized (0.01 to 0.1%). In DNA form, the CDR3 reads TGTGCCAGCAGTCCCGCAGGGGTTGGTTATGGCTACACCTTC. Encoded protein: CASSPAGVGYGYTF. The gene calls are TRBV2 and TRBJ1-2; possibly TRBD1 for D (6 bases). CDR3 length equals 14 residues. CDR1 and CDR2 (germline): SNHLY, FYNNEI. The V gene lost 5 bases and the J gene lost 5 bases, with 15 bases spanning the gap. The variable domain in full, completed from reference TRBV2 and TRBJ1-2, reads EPEVTQTPSHQVTQMGQEVILRCVPISNHLYFYWYRQILGQKVEFLVSFYNNEISEKSEIFDDQFSVERPDGSNFTLKIRSTKLEDSAMYFCASSPAGVGYGYTFGSGTRLTVV.

This clone was counted between two and nine times. The chain links TRBV9 to TRBJ2-7; weak D call: TRBD2 (6 bases). This CDR3 comprises 14 residues. The V gene's germline CDR1 is SGDLS and CDR2 YYNGEE. V was pared by 3 bases and J by 0 bases, with 10 bases between. The CDR3 region is CASSGGLSSYEQYF. The CDR3 bases are TGTGCCAGCAGCGGGGGACTGTCCTCCTACGAGCAGTACTTC.

The chain is built from TRBV7-9 and TRBJ2-1; D not resolved. The CDR3 has 12 amino acids. V lost 5 bases and J 7 bases, leaving 9 bases between the germline ends. Looked up from germline, CDR1 is SEHNR and CDR2 is FQNEAQ (reference sequence). DNA for the CDR3: TGTGCCAGCAGCCGAACCACAAATGAGCAGTTCTTC. This codes for CASSRTTNEQFF.

The gene calls are TRBV7-2 and TRBJ2-3, with TRBD2 identical over 7 bases. With 0 bases clipped from V and 11 bases from J, the junction kept 11 bases outside the gene matches. CDR1 is SGHTA and CDR2 is FQGNSA in the germline V gene. The CDR3 loop spans 15 amino acids. The CDR3 region has the DNA TGTGCCAGCAGCTTAGCGGGAGGGCCGGACTGGAGGCAGTATTTT. Encoded protein: CASSLAGGPDWRQYF.

This rearrangement joins TRBV4-1 to TRBJ1-2; a possible D gene is TRBD1 (5 bases). The CDR3 has 16 residues. Trimming shortened V by 5 bases and J by 2 bases, and 18 bases separated the two germline ends. In germline, CDR1 is MGHRA, CDR2 YSYEKL. CDR3 loop: CASSSGRGGTNYGYTF. The DNA for the CDR3 is TGCGCCAGCAGCTCGGGTCGGGGGGGGACGAACTATGGCTACACCTTC.

CDR3 DNA: TGTGCCAGCAGCGTAGCTCTAGGAACTGAAGCTTTCTTT. Its protein is CASSVALGTEAFF. V and J are TRBV9 and TRBJ1-1; D not resolved. CDR3 size: 13 residues. Trimming cost V 0 bases and J 5 bases, with 8 bases left between them. CDR1 and CDR2 from the germline V gene are SGDLS and YYNGEE.

This chain joins TRBV4-1 and TRBJ2-3; either TRBD1 or TRBD2 may fit D (5 bases each). Germline V gene lookup returns CDR1 MGHRA and CDR2 YSYEKL. V dropped 4 bases and J dropped 3 bases, with 20 bases sitting between them. This CDR3 comprises 17 residues. CDR3 amino acids: CASSRRFAPGHTDTQYF. As DNA, the CDR3 is TGCGCCAGCAGCCGCCGATTTGCACCGGGGCATACAGATACGCAGTATTTT.

This clone was found a few times. The J gene is TRBJ2-7, the V gene TRBV7-8; D is perhaps TRBD2 (6 bases). The CDR3 is made up of 15 amino acids. Germline V gene data show CDR1 as SGHVS and CDR2 as FQNEAQ. The V end lost 3 bases, the J end lost 0 bases, and 12 bases lay between the germline ends. The CDR3 region has the DNA TGTGCCAGCAGCTTTTCTCGGGGGTACTCCTACGAGCAGTACTTC. Amino acid sequence: CASSFSRGYSYEQYF.

The chain employs TRBV6-5 and TRBJ2-7; 9 positions agree with TRBD2. The V segment lost 3 bases and the J segment 3 bases; nucleotides outside the gene matches: 9. This CDR3 is 16 amino acids long. Germline-derived CDR1 and CDR2 are MNHEY and SVGAGI. DNA for the CDR3: TGTGCCAGCAGTTATGCGGGGGGGGTCGGGAGCTACGAGCAGTACTTC. It codes for CASSYAGGVGSYEQYF.

V is TRBV19 and J is TRBJ1-6; no clear D gene. CDR3 size: 15 residues. The germline V gene encodes CDR1 LNHDA and CDR2 SQIVND (reference sequence). Trimming pared 2 bases from V and 5 bases from J, leaving 10 bases between. The CDR3 protein is CASSISRIDNSPLHF. The CDR3 DNA sequence: TGTGCCAGTAGTATATCTCGTATAGATAATTCACCCCTCCACTTT.

The J gene is TRBJ2-3, the V gene TRBV11-2; possible D gene TRBD2, 5 bases. Germline loops: CDR1 SGHAT, CDR2 FQNNGV. The CDR3 spans 14 residues. V was pared by 6 bases and J by 2 bases, with 12 bases between. The CDR3 protein is CASSLSDHTDTQYF. The CDR3 DNA reads TGTGCCAGCAGTCTTAGCGACCACACAGATACGCAGTATTTT.

This chain uses TRBV30 with TRBJ1-1; no firm D call. Germline-derived CDR1 and CDR2 are GTSNPN and SVGIG (reference sequence). V lost 4 bases, J lost 3 bases, and 12 bases lay in between. CDR3 size: 13 residues. CDR3 sequence (DNA): TGTGCCTGGACACGCATGTCGTACACTGAAGCTTTCTTT. The encoded protein is CAWTRMSYTEAFF.

This chain uses TRBV7-7 with TRBJ2-5, with 7 bases matching TRBD2. Germline CDR1 is SSHAT and CDR2 is FNYEAQ (reference sequence). V trimming: 1 base; J trimming: 7 bases; junction bases outside the gene matches: 9. CDR3 length: 15 residues. CDR3: CASSLGAGERVTQYF. CDR3 bases: TGTGCCAGCAGCTTAGGTGCGGGAGAACGGGTGACCCAGTACTTC.

The V gene is TRBV6-8, the J gene TRBJ2-5, with no clear D. The germline gives CDR1 MNHGY, CDR2 SAAAGT. The CDR3 is 16 residues long. Trimming removed 1 base from V and 1 base from J, with 13 bases in between. The CDR3 region has the DNA TGTGCCAGCAGTTACTTTGGACGGCCCCTCCAAGAGACCCAGTACTTC. Amino acid sequence: CASSYFGRPLQETQYF.

The chain combines TRBV12-2 with TRBJ2-1; the DNA was not used to check the table's D call, TRBD2. TRBV12-2 is described as a pseudogene. The CDR3 is 14 amino acids. The CDR3 sequence: CASRLAPTRCEQFF. The CDR3 DNA follows: TGTGCAAGTCGCTTAGCCCCTACGAGGTGTGAGCAGTTCTTC.

The chain is built from TRBV7-9 and TRBJ2-5; TRBD1 matches 8 bases. The V gene's germline CDR1 is SEHNR and CDR2 FQNEAQ (reference sequence). The CDR3 is made up of 14 amino acids. V gave up 4 bases and J gave up 4 bases; unmatched junction bases: 5. CDR3 nucleotide sequence: TGTGCCAGCAGCTCGCGGACAGGGCGAGAGACCCAGTACTTC. Its translation is CASSSRTGRETQYF.

The chain carries TRBV5-1 and TRBJ2-2; a weak D match, TRBD2 (6 bases). V was pared by 4 bases and J by 4 bases, with 14 bases between. The germline V gene encodes CDR1 SGHRS and CDR2 YFSETQ. CDR3 length: 15 amino acids. The CDR3 is CASSLTGETTGELFF. The CDR3 bases are TGCGCCAGCAGCCTGACGGGGGAAACCACCGGGGAGCTGTTTTTT.

The chain combines TRBV19 with TRBJ1-5; no clear D. Trimming stripped 5 bases from V and 0 bases from J, with 11 bases between. The CDR3 loop spans 15 amino acids. CDR1 is LNHDA and CDR2 is SQIVND in the germline V gene (reference sequence). The CDR3 DNA follows: TGTGCCAGTAGTGCGGAGACCCTTAGCAATCAGCCCCAGCATTTT. Its protein is CASSAETLSNQPQHF.

The chain joins TRBV28 to TRBJ1-2, with 7 bases that match TRBD1. Germline V gene lookup returns CDR1 MDHEN and CDR2 SYDVKM. The V segment lost 10 bases and the J segment 3 bases; nucleotides outside the gene matches: 11. The CDR3 runs 14 residues. CDR3 bases: TGTGCCAACTCCCAACAGGGGTTAGACTATGGCTACACCTTC. Translating it yields CANSQQGLDYGYTF.

The rearrangement uses TRBV10-2 and TRBJ1-5; 7 positions match TRBD1. The CDR3 is made up of 13 amino acids. Germline assignment: CDR1 WSHSY and CDR2 SAAADI. The ends lost 7 bases at V and 6 bases at J; junction bases unmatched: 6. Here the CDR3 DNA reads TGCGCCAGCACCTTCGACAGGGCTCAGCCCCAGCATTTT. As protein: CASTFDRAQPQHF.